The clone carrying this TCR beta chain was counted between two and nine times. The CDR3 runs to 11 residues. Germline CDR1 is MDHEN and CDR2 is SYDVKM. V was shortened by 5 bases and J by 7 bases, with 6 bases between the two germline ends. The sample originates from a study of metastatic and nonmetastatic thyroid tumors. All patients were untreated before thyroid surgery. TCRdb recomputed clones from the PCR reads via MiXCR. The sample lists 20,000 or so clones; about 11% were seen once. The sequenced sample consisted of blood. The TCR sequence derives from a female donor with papillary thyroid cancer or a benign thyroid nodule (not recorded which). Some clones in this sample may be carry-over from other donors' samples. This chain connects TRBV28 to TRBJ2-1; no clear D. The DNA for the CDR3 is TGTGCCAGCAGTCACGGAAATGAGCAGTTCTTC. This codes for CASSHGNEQFF.